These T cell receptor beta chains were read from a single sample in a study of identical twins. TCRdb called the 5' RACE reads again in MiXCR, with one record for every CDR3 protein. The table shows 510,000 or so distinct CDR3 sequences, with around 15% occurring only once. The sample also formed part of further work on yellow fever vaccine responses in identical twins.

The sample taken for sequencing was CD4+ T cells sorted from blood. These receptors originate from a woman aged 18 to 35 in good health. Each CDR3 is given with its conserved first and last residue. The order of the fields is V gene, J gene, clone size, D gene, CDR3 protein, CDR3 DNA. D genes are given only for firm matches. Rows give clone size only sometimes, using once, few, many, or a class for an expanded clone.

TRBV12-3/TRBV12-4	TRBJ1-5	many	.	CASSLTSNQPQHF	TGTGCCAGCAGTTTAACTAGCAATCAGCCCCAGCATTTT
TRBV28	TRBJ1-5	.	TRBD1	CATTGQINNQPHHF	TGTGCCACCACGGGACAGATAAATAATCAGCCCCATCATTTT
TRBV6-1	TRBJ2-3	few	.	CASQGLTDTQYF	TGTGCCAGCCAGGGCCTAACAGATACGCAGTATTTT
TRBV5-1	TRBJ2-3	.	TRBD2	CASSFTRGGGTDTQYF	TGCGCCAGCAGCTTTACTCGCGGGGGGGGCACAGATACGCAGTATTTT
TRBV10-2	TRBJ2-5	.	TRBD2	CASCKSGGFLETQYF	TGCGCCAGCTGTAAAAGCGGGGGGTTTTTGGAGACCCAGTACTTC
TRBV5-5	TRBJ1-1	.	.	CASLPGTPGTEAFF	TGTGCCAGCCTACCTGGGACACCCGGGACTGAAGCTTTCTTT
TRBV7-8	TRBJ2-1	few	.	CASSSIAPAGMGEQFF	TGTGCCAGCAGCTCAATCGCGCCGGCGGGCATGGGGGAGCAGTTCTTC
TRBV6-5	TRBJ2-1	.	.	CASSYRPVDEQFF	TGTGCCAGCAGTTACAGACCAGTCGATGAGCAGTTCTTC
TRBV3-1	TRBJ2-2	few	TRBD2	CASSPLRSGRANTGELFF	TGTGCCAGCAGCCCCCTCCGGAGCGGGAGGGCCAACACCGGGGAGCTGTTTTTT
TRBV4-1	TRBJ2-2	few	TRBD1	CASSPGQVGAGELFF	TGCGCCAGCAGTCCGGGACAGGTCGGCGCCGGGGAGCTGTTTTTT
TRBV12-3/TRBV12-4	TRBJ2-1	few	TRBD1	CASSFDRGPRDEQFF	TGTGCCAGCAGTTTTGACAGGGGGCCTCGCGATGAGCAGTTCTTC
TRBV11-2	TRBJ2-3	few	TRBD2	CASSLSGGVADTQYF	TGTGCCAGCAGCCTTAGCGGGGGGGTAGCAGATACGCAGTATTTT
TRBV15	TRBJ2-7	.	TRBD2	CATSIAGGYEQYF	TGTGCCACCAGTATTGCGGGAGGCTACGAGCAGTACTTC
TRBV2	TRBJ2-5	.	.	CASSHSLETQYF	TGTGCCAGCAGCCACTCGTTGGAGACCCAGTACTTC
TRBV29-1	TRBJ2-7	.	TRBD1	CSVEDLGTGTYEQYF	TGCAGCGTTGAAGATCTGGGGACAGGGACCTACGAGCAGTACTTC
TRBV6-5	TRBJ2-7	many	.	CASSYSRTGDSYEQYF	TGTGCCAGCAGTTACTCTCGGACGGGTGATTCCTACGAGCAGTACTTC
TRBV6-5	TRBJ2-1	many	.	CASSFGGLEQFF	TGTGCCAGCAGTTTTGGGGGTCTTGAGCAGTTCTTC
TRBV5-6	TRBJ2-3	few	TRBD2	CASSLGGGISTDTQYF	TGTGCCAGCAGCTTGGGCGGGGGGATTAGCACAGATACGCAGTATTTT
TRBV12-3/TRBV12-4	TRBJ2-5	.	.	CASGWGDVRYF	TGTGCCAGCGGATGGGGGGACGTGCGGTACTTC
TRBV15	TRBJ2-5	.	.	CATSNHPLVETQYF	TGTGCCACCAGCAATCACCCACTCGTGGAGACCCAGTACTTC
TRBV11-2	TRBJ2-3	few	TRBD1	CASSLGQASTDTQYF	TGTGCCAGCAGCCTAGGACAGGCTAGCACAGATACGCAGTATTTT
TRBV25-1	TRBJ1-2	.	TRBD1	CASSDGTGSNYGYTF	TGTGCCAGCAGTGATGGGACAGGATCTAACTATGGCTACACCTTC
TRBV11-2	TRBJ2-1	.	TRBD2	CASSLRGSGRDGGNEQFF	TGTGCCAGCAGCCTGAGGGGAAGCGGGAGGGATGGAGGGAATGAGCAGTTCTTC
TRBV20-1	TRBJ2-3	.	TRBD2	CSARVGAGGPGDTQYF	TGCAGTGCTAGAGTGGGAGCGGGAGGGCCGGGGGATACGCAGTATTTT
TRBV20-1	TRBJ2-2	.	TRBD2	CSASQAGHTGELFF	TGCAGTGCTTCCCAAGCGGGGCACACCGGGGAGCTGTTTTTT
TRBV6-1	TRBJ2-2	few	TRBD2	CASRAAGEPGELFF	TGTGCCAGCAGGGCAGCGGGAGAGCCCGGGGAGCTGTTTTTT
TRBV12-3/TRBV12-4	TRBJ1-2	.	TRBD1	CASSLVGQGAGYTF	TGTGCCAGCAGTTTAGTGGGACAGGGGGCTGGCTACACCTTC
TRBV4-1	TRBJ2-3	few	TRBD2	CASSQGTSGGADTQYF	TGCGCCAGCAGCCAAGGGACTAGCGGGGGGGCAGATACGCAGTATTTT
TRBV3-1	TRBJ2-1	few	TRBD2	CASSFSGRALNEQFF	TGTGCCAGCAGCTTCAGCGGGAGGGCCTTGAATGAGCAGTTCTTC
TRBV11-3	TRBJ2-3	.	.	CASRWGESTDTQYF	TGTGCCAGCAGATGGGGGGAGAGCACAGATACGCAGTATTTT
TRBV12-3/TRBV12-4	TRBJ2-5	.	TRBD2	CACSLGRTSGSFQETQYF	TGTGCCTGCAGTTTGGGTAGGACTAGCGGAAGTTTCCAAGAGACCCAGTACTTC
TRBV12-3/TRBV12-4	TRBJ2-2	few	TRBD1	CASSLGSGTGGTGELFF	TGTGCCAGCAGTTTGGGTTCCGGGACAGGAGGAACCGGGGAGCTGTTTTTT
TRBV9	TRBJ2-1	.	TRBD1	CASSVAFPGQVNEQFF	TGTGCCAGCAGCGTAGCGTTCCCGGGACAGGTCAATGAGCAGTTCTTC
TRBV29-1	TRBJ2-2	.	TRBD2	CSVPRAGGNTGELFF	TGCAGCGTTCCCCGGGCGGGAGGGAACACCGGGGAGCTGTTTTTT
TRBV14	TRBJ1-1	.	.	CASSQNDLMNTEAFF	TGTGCCAGCAGCCAAAATGACCTCATGAACACTGAAGCTTTCTTT
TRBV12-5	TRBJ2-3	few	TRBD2	CASGSYPGLAGGPNQLTHTQYF	TGTGCTAGTGGATCTTACCCGGGACTAGCGGGAGGACCGAACCAACTCACGCATACGCAGTATTTT
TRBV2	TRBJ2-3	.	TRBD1	CASSRDRDSTDTQYF	TGTGCCAGCAGTCGGGACAGGGATAGCACAGATACGCAGTATTTT
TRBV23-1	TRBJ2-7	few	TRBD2	CASSQSWTSGISYEQYF	TGCGCCAGCAGTCAATCGTGGACTAGCGGAATCTCCTACGAGCAGTACTTC
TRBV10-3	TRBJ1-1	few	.	CAISEVQFEAFF	TGTGCCATCAGTGAAGTACAGTTTGAAGCTTTCTTT
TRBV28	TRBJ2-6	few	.	CASSFFGSSGANVLTF	TGTGCCAGCAGTTTTTTCGGGAGCTCTGGGGCCAACGTCCTGACTTTC
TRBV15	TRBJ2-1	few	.	CATSRDGQGMSYNEQFF	TGTGCCACCAGCAGAGATGGTCAGGGGATGTCCTACAATGAGCAGTTCTTC
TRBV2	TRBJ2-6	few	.	CASSAVSLSSGANVLTF	TGTGCCAGCAGTGCGGTCAGTTTGAGCTCTGGGGCCAACGTCCTGACTTTC